The next 23 T cell receptor beta chains were all read from a single sample in a study of T cell responses to AZD1222 COVID-19 vaccine. The assay was immunoSEQ multiplex PCR, and TCRdb's table has in-frame clones only and misses some. Of fewer than 90,000 clones listed, about 86% are singletons. Sequencing used peripheral blood, obtained 28 days after the second AZD1222 dose. These receptors were collected from an adult who received the AZD1222 COVID-19 vaccine.

The chain has TRBV7-9 and TRBJ2-1; 10 positions agree with TRBD2. After removal of 2 bases from V and 4 bases from J, the junction contained 5 bases not matched to a gene. The CDR3 is 16 residues long. Germline CDR1 and CDR2: SEHNR and FQNEAQ (reference sequence). CDR3 region: CASSLRLAGVYNEQFF. In nucleotides, the CDR3 is TGTGCCAGCAGCTTAAGGCTAGCGGGGGTTTACAATGAGCAGTTCTTC.

The rearrangement uses TRBV30 and TRBJ2-1, with D possibly being TRBD2 (5 bases). CDR1 is GTSNPN and CDR2 is SVGIG in the germline V gene (reference sequence). The length of the CDR3 is 14 residues. V was clipped by 2 bases and J by 0 bases, with 8 bases between them. Here the CDR3 reads CAWSSGNSYNEQFF. Written as DNA, the CDR3 is TGTGCCTGGAGTTCCGGGAACTCCTACAATGAGCAGTTCTTC.

The rearrangement joins TRBV7-9 to TRBJ2-4, with D possibly matching TRBD1 (6 bases). Trimming pared 3 bases from V and 5 bases from J, leaving 8 bases between. The CDR3 runs 13 residues. The germline V gene has CDR1 SEHNR and CDR2 FQNEAQ (reference sequence). The CDR3, as DNA: TGTGCCAGCAGCTTCAAGGGGGAAAACATTCAGTACTTC. This codes for CASSFKGENIQYF.

V is TRBV7-2 and J is TRBJ1-5, with TRBD1 matching over 8 bases. Germline CDR1 is SGHTA and CDR2 is FQGNSA. The CDR3 covers 15 residues. Unmatched junction bases numbered 1, after V lost 1 base and J lost 2 bases. The CDR3 DNA is TGTGCCAGCAGCTTAGAGACAGGGGGCAATCAGCCCCAGCATTTT. Translated, it gives CASSLETGGNQPQHF. Full variable domain (remainder filled in from reference TRBV7-2 and TRBJ1-5): GAGVSQSPSNKVTEKGKDVELRCDPISGHTALYWYRQSLGQGLEFLIYFQGNSAPDKSGLPSDRFSAERTGGSVSTLTIQRTQQEDSAVYLCASSLETGGNQPQHFGDGTRLSIL.

The chain is built from TRBV9 and TRBJ2-1; the D is unclear. V lost 0 bases, J lost 10 bases, and 8 bases lay in between. CDR3 length: 12 residues. Germline CDR1 and CDR2: SGDLS and YYNGEE. The CDR3, as DNA: TGTGCCAGCAGCGTAGCCCGCGCGGAGCAGTTCTTC. Its protein product is CASSVARAEQFF.

V and J are TRBV5-6 and TRBJ2-7; the match to TRBD1 covers 8 bases. This CDR3 spans 14 amino acids. J lost 9 bases, V lost 2 bases, and 10 bases had no gene match. Looked up from germline, CDR1 is SGHDT and CDR2 is YYEEEE. The CDR3 coding sequence is TGTGCCAGCAGCTTAGGGACAGGAGACTGGGGGCAGTACTTC. Its protein is CASSLGTGDWGQYF.

This clone has more than one count but fewer than ten. The rearrangement uses TRBV24-1 and TRBJ1-3; possibly TRBD1 for D (5 bases). The CDR3 length is 18 residues. Germline V gene sequence: CDR1 KGHDR, CDR2 SFDVKD. Trimming removed 4 bases at V and 0 bases at J, with 18 bases between. CDR3 loop: CATSDPIRQKDSGNTIYF. Here the CDR3 DNA reads TGTGCCACCAGTGACCCAATCAGACAGAAAGACTCTGGAAACACCATATATTTT.

The chain couples TRBV5-8 to TRBJ2-7; no reliable D call. The CDR3 has 14 amino acids. With 7 bases removed from V and 0 bases from J, the gap between germline ends came to 14 bases. In germline, CDR1 is SGHTS, CDR2 YDEGEE. DNA of the CDR3: TGTGCCAGCCCGCAGGAGTTCAACTCCTACGAGCAGTACTTC. Translating it yields CASPQEFNSYEQYF.

The CDR3 here is CASSLTKNTEAFF. Written as DNA, the CDR3 is TGTGCCAGCAGCTTGACCAAGAACACTGAAGCTTTCTTT. The chain employs TRBV5-6 and TRBJ1-1, with D uncertain. The V end lost 1 base, the J end lost 1 base, and 5 bases lay between the germline ends. The V gene's germline CDR1 is SGHDT and CDR2 YYEEEE. The CDR3 extends over 13 amino acids.

J is TRBJ2-1 and V is TRBV2; 7 bases are shared with TRBD2. This CDR3 has 16 amino acids. The trim removed 4 bases at V and 0 bases at J, leaving 6 bases unmatched. Germline V gene data show CDR1 as SNHLY and CDR2 as FYNNEI. CDR3 coding DNA: TGTGCCAGCAGTGTGTCTAGCGGTAGCTCCTACAATGAGCAGTTCTTC. This gives the protein CASSVSSGSSYNEQFF.

This clone was detected a few times. The rearrangement joins TRBV18 to TRBJ2-5; maybe TRBD1 (6 bases). The germline V and J ends were trimmed by 2 bases and 2 bases, with 15 bases remaining between them. The CDR3 consists of 16 residues. Germline V CDR1 and CDR2: KGHSH, LQKENI. The CDR3: CASSPMGTQIQETQYF. Here the CDR3 DNA reads TGTGCCAGCTCACCAATGGGGACACAAATTCAAGAGACCCAGTACTTC. The variable domain in full, completed from reference TRBV18 and TRBJ2-5, reads NAGVMQNPRHLVRRRGQEARLRCSPMKGHSHVYWYRQLPEEGLKFMVYLQKENIIDESGMPKERFSAEFPKEGPSILRIQQVVRGDSAAYFCASSPMGTQIQETQYFGPGTRLLVL.

The V and J genes are TRBV21-1 and TRBJ1-5. TRBV21-1 constitutes a pseudogene. The length of the CDR3 is 15 residues. In DNA form, the CDR3 reads TGTGCCAGCAGCAATATACCTGGGTGTAGCCAGCCCCAGCATTTT. Protein sequence: CASSNIPGCSQPQHF.

This clone was seen a few times. The V gene is TRBV7-9, the J gene TRBJ2-7, with a possible D match to TRBD2 (6 bases). The ends were cut back, 5 bases at V and 6 bases at J, with 20 bases in the middle. This CDR3 is 15 amino acids long. Germline-derived CDR1 and CDR2 are SEHNR and FQNEAQ (reference sequence). CDR3 in amino acids: CASSPRDSLGGEQYF. CDR3 DNA sequence: TGTGCCAGCAGCCCCCGGGACTCCCTGGGCGGCGAGCAGTACTTC.

The chain joins TRBV11-2 to TRBJ2-2; 8 bases align to TRBD1. The germline CDR1 and CDR2 sequences are SGHAT and FQNNGV. The V and J ends lost 1 base and 3 bases, in that order; junction bases with no gene match: 7. The CDR3 length is 17 residues. DNA of the CDR3: TGTGCCAGCAGCTTAGTGTGGACAGGGTGGGACACCGGGGAGCTGTTTTTT. Residues: CASSLVWTGWDTGELFF.

This clone was counted a single time. This sequence joins TRBV19 and TRBJ1-2, with D tentatively TRBD1 (6 bases). V was pared by 10 bases and J by 3 bases, with 18 bases between. The CDR3 length is 14 residues. CDR1 is LNHDA, CDR2 SQIVND, per germline (reference sequence). The CDR3 DNA follows: TGTGCCACCTCCACCGGGGGCAGCGACTATGGCTACACCTTC. Translated, it gives CATSTGGSDYGYTF.

The genes are TRBV5-1 and TRBJ2-5; TRBD1 is a possible D gene (6 bases). Germline V gene lookup returns CDR1 SGHRS and CDR2 YFSETQ. The CDR3 is 15 amino acids. V shed 0 bases and J shed 5 bases, with 14 bases lying between them. The CDR3 DNA follows: TGCGCCAGCAGCTTGGGGCAGGGGATGGGGGAGACCCAGTACTTC. As protein: CASSLGQGMGETQYF.

The chain combines TRBV3-1 (or the pseudogene TRBV3-2) with TRBJ1-4; perhaps TRBD1 as D (6 bases). The CDR3 runs 15 residues. Trimming left V 5 bases short and J 10 bases short, with 20 bases between. The germline CDR1 and CDR2 sequences are LGHDT and YNNKEL (reference sequence). CDR3 nucleotide sequence: TGTGCCAGCAGCTTGAGCCTCATCAGGGGCGGAAAACTGTTTTTT. Translated: CASSLSLIRGGKLFF.

The V and J genes are TRBV6-5 and TRBJ2-7, with D hard to call. The germline V and J ends were trimmed by 6 bases and 3 bases, with 6 bases remaining between them. This CDR3 is built from 11 residues. CDR1 and CDR2 (germline): MNHEY, SVGAGI. The CDR3 reads CASRDDYEQYF. CDR3 sequence (DNA): TGTGCCAGCAGGGATGACTACGAGCAGTACTTC.

The chain is built from TRBV18 and TRBJ1-6; TRBD1 aligns across 7 bases. CDR3 length: 15 amino acids. Germline V gives CDR1 KGHSH, CDR2 LQKENI. J lost 10 bases, V lost 6 bases, and 12 bases had no gene match. CDR3 nucleotide sequence: TGTGCCAGCTCCGAACAGGGGCGGCTAGAATCACCCCTCCACTTT. Its protein product is CASSEQGRLESPLHF. The entire variable domain, with the rest obtained from reference TRBV18 and TRBJ1-6, is as follows: NAGVMQNPRHLVRRRGQEARLRCSPMKGHSHVYWYRQLPEEGLKFMVYLQKENIIDESGMPKERFSAEFPKEGPSILRIQQVVRGDSAAYFCASSEQGRLESPLHFGNGTRLTVT.

V and J are TRBV5-6 and TRBJ1-2; 11 nucleotides align to TRBD1. Germline V gene data show CDR1 as SGHDT and CDR2 as YYEEEE. The CDR3 consists of 14 residues. Trimming cost V 4 bases and J 8 bases; bases outside gene matches: 7. The chain's CDR3 is CASSLGTGGNGYTF. The CDR3, as DNA: TGTGCCAGCAGCCTGGGGACAGGGGGAAACGGCTACACCTTC.

This clone appeared a few times. The gene calls are TRBV7-9 and TRBJ2-7; the D gene is possibly TRBD1 (5 bases). The V end lost 3 bases, the J end lost 9 bases, and 15 bases lay between the germline ends. The CDR3 sequence is 13 residues long. The germline gives CDR1 SEHNR, CDR2 FQNEAQ (reference sequence). CDR3 coding DNA: TGTGCCAGCAGCTTGACAGAATCTCCGGGGCAGTACTTC. Encoded protein: CASSLTESPGQYF. The full variable domain, with the rest looked up from reference TRBV7-9 and TRBJ2-7, is DTGVSQNPRHKITKRGQNVTFRCDPISEHNRLYWYRQTLGQGPEFLTYFQNEAQLEKSRLLSDRFSAERPKGSFSTLEIQRTEQGDSAMYLCASSLTESPGQYFGPGTRLTVT.

The chain combines TRBV6-6 with TRBJ2-3; 9 bases are a match to TRBD2. V shed 5 bases, J shed 0 bases, and the junction held 9 bases outside the gene matches. This CDR3 spans 17 amino acids. Germline CDR1 and CDR2: MNHNY and SVGAGI (reference sequence). The CDR3 here is CASSLAGGASSTDTQYF. Written as DNA, the CDR3 is TGTGCCAGCAGTCTGGCGGGAGGGGCCTCTAGCACAGATACGCAGTATTTT.

This chain links TRBV28 with TRBJ1-4; D is unclear. The CDR3 is made up of 15 amino acids. The germline V and J ends were trimmed by 5 bases and 0 bases, with 10 bases remaining between them. Germline V gives CDR1 MDHEN, CDR2 SYDVKM. The CDR3 nucleotides are TGTGCCAGCAGTCCGAGAAGTGCAACTAATGAAAAACTGTTTTTT. Its protein product is CASSPRSATNEKLFF.